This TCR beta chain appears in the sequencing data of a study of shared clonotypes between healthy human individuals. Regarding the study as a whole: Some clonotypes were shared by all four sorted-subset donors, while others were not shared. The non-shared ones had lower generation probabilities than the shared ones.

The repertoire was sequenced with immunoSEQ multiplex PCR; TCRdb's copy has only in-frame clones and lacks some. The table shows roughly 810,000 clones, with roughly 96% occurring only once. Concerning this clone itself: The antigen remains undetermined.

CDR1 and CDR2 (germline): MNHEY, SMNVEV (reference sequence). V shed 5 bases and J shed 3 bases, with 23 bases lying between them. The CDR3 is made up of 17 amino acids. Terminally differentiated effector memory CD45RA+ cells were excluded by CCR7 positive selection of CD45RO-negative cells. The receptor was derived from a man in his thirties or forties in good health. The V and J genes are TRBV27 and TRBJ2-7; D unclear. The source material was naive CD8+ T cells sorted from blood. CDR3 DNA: TGTGCCAGCAGTCCTACAGCCAATCCGTACCCCCTCTACGAGCAGTACTTC. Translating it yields CASSPTANPYPLYEQYF.